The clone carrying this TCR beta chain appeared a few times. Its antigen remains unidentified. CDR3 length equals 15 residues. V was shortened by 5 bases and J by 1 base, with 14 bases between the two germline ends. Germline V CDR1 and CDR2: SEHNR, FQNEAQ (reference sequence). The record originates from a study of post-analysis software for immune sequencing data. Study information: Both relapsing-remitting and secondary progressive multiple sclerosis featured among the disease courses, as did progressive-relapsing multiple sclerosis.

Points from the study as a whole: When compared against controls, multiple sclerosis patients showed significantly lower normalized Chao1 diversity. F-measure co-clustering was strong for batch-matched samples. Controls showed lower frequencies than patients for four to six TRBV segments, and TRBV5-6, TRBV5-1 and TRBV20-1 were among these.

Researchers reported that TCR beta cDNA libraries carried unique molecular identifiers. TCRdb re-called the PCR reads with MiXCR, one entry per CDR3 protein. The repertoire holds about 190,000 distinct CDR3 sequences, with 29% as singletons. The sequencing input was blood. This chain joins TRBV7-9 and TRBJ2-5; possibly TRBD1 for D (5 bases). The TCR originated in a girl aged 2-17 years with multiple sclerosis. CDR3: CASSLTASPQETQYF. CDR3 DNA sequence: TGTGCCAGCAGCCTGACAGCTTCTCCCCAAGAGACCCAGTACTTC.